These 4 T cell receptor beta chains were sequenced from one sample in a study of ipilimumab plus nivolumab after autologous stem cell transplantation. Produced via immunoSEQ multiplex PCR; TCRdb's table is partial and in-frame only. The profile shows over 75,000 clones, 65% to 85% of them singletons. Sequenced here: PBMCs, sampled in a trial of ipilimumab plus nivolumab as post-transplant consolidation. These receptors were obtained from a male donor with diffuse large B-cell lymphoma.

This sequence joins TRBV30 and TRBJ2-3, with D maybe TRBD2 (6 bases). The V gene's germline CDR1 is GTSNPN and CDR2 SVGIG (reference sequence). Trimming pared 5 bases from V and 5 bases from J, leaving 14 bases between. The CDR3 contains 13 residues. In DNA form, the CDR3 reads TGTGCCTGGGGGGACTTCCGCGGAGATACGCAGTATTTT. Translating it yields CAWGDFRGDTQYF.

CDR3 sequence (DNA): TGCGCCAGCAGCTTGCAGGGGATGGGGAACACTGAAGCTTTCTTT. This sequence encodes CASSLQGMGNTEAFF. This rearrangement joins TRBV5-1 to TRBJ1-1, with a possible D match to TRBD1 (6 bases). Germline CDR1 SGHRS, CDR2 YFSETQ. Deletions cut 1 base from V and 1 base from J, with 11 bases between. CDR3 length: 15 residues.

The chain couples TRBV6-6 to TRBJ2-1, with D perhaps matching TRBD1 (6 bases). Trimming left V 6 bases short and J 12 bases short, with 15 bases between. The CDR3 sequence is 12 residues long. The V gene's germline CDR1 is MNHNY and CDR2 SVGAGI (reference sequence). This chain's CDR3 is CASSSPDSRQFF. CDR3 nucleotides: TGTGCCAGCAGCTCCCCGGACAGCCGGCAGTTCTTC.

This chain connects TRBV7-2 to TRBJ2-5, with a weak D call TRBD2 (7 bases). The V gene lost 2 bases and the J gene lost 1 base, with 14 bases spanning the gap. CDR1 SGHTA and CDR2 FQGNSA come from the germline V gene. CDR3 length: 16 residues. CDR3 residues: CASSLSLAGAQETQYF. DNA of the CDR3: TGTGCCAGCAGCTTATCCCTGGCGGGGGCCCAAGAGACCCAGTACTTC.